The T cell receptor (beta chain) under discussion was sequenced for a study of blood T cell repertoires in COVID-19. Study at large: T cells, B-cell-depleted T cells, or PBMCs supplied cDNA or gDNA.

Enrollees, roughly 18 to 89 years old, lived in about two dozen US areas. All recovered Cohort 3 donors got two negative PCRs, got clearance, or saw symptom resolution. Germline assignment: CDR1 SGHNT and CDR2 YYREEE (reference sequence). This CDR3 contains 14 residues. J lost 4 bases, V lost 3 bases, and 4 bases had no gene match. Authors' analysis steps: Counts of nucleated cells, estimated from reference gene primer amplification, were obtained. Generated by immunoSEQ multiplex PCR, the TCRdb table keeps only in-frame clones and is missing some. V, J and clone size are those of that table, while D and trimming were read from the DNA. Of around 250,000 clones listed, about 80% are singletons.

The chain is built from TRBV5-4 and TRBJ1-2; 9 bases are shared with TRBD1. The sample taken for sequencing was PBMCs or T cells enriched from blood (not recorded which). This clonotype was obtained from a man between 50 and 59 years old who had recovered from COVID-19. CDR3 residues: CASSYQQGAYGYTF. CDR3 DNA: TGTGCCAGCAGCTATCAACAGGGGGCCTATGGCTACACCTTC.